What follows is one T cell receptor beta chain and its context. Its cognate antigen is unknown. The data were obtained in a study of OX40 agonist ivuxolimab in advanced cancers. General observations from the study: CD4+ and CD8+ blood T cells expanded clonally by week 6 at 0.1 to 3.0 mg/kg.

The repertoire was sequenced with immunoSEQ multiplex PCR; TCRdb's copy has only in-frame clones and lacks some. The sample consists of tens of thousands of clones, around 82% of them appearing once. The CDR3 totals 13 residues. CDR1 and CDR2 from the germline V gene are LNHDA and SQIVND (reference sequence). Trimming removed 3 bases at V and 8 bases at J, with 10 bases between. The sequencing here drew on CD4+ or CD8+ T cells sorted from blood, taken in a trial of the OX40 agonist ivuxolimab. The origin of this receptor is an adult with an advanced solid tumor such as melanoma, head and neck, liver or kidney cancer. This chain joins TRBV19 and TRBJ2-2; D remains ambiguous. CDR3 bases: TGTGCCAGTAGTATTGGGTTGTTGGGGGAGCTGTTTTTT. It yields the protein CASSIGLLGELFF.